This record looks at one T cell receptor (beta chain) sequence and its context. What it binds is unknown. Extracted RNA was reverse transcribed into cDNA, the sequencing template. Sequencing used immunoSEQ multiplex PCR; TCRdb keeps in-frame clones, though not all of them. This sample has under 200,000 clones, with 50% to 65% found just once. This record comes from a study of CD8+ T cells in alopecia areata. About the research overall: The drug, oral tofacitinib, was given to treated patients at 5 to 10 mg twice daily. Study-level results: Just one nonresponder means the tie between baseline CD8+ expansion and response stays uncertain.

Trimming left V 4 bases short and J 4 bases short, with 11 bases between. The germline gives CDR1 SGDLS, CDR2 YYNGEE. The CDR3 is 14 residues long. Treatment of the sample: oral pan-JAK inhibitor, 5-10 mg twice daily. Alopecia areata patients provided lesional scalp punch biopsies and peripheral blood. This chain uses TRBV9 with TRBJ2-2; D is tentatively TRBD1 or TRBD2 (5 bases each). The material sequenced was CD4+ T cells sorted from blood, taken at week 24, from a patient treated with tofacitinib. The sequence derives from a human donor with alopecia areata. The CDR3 nucleotides are TGTGCCAGCAGCAGGCAGGGAGTCACCGGGGAGCTGTTTTTT. The encoded protein is CASSRQGVTGELFF.